This T cell receptor (beta chain) was retrieved from a study of blood T cell repertoires in COVID-19. Study processing details: Amplification with reference gene primers provided the estimates of nucleated cell counts. The protocol was immunoSEQ multiplex PCR, while the TCRdb copy is restricted to in-frame clones and leaves out a portion. V and J calls and clone size follow that table, whereas D and trimming were derived from the DNA. Seen here are about 140,000 clones, approximately 81% observed once, and the top ten hold less than 7%. The ends were cut back, 1 base at V and 1 base at J, with 4 bases in the middle. Per the germline V gene, CDR1 is MNHEY and CDR2 is SVGEGT. CDR3 length equals 13 residues.

This chain connects TRBV6-2 or TRBV6-3 to TRBJ1-2; unclear D gene. This clonotype originated in a middle-aged man with acute COVID-19. Material for sequencing was PBMCs or T cells enriched from blood (not recorded which). CDR3 protein: CASSYFSNYGYTF. The CDR3 nucleotides read TGTGCCAGCAGTTACTTTAGTAACTATGGCTACACCTTC.